The following is a T cell receptor (beta chain) sequence with its context. This record comes from a study of control samples from healthy donors and cancer patients. Some clones are missing from TCRdb's copy, which holds only in-frame ones; the method was immunoSEQ multiplex PCR. The sample lists 100,000 to 150,000 clones, roughly 92% seen once, with 4.5% to 7% in the top ten. This TCR was sampled from a man aged 18 to 35 in good health. The sample was blood.

CDR3 loop: CASTPSSSVGSYEQYF. CDR3 nucleotides: TGTGCCAGTACCCCTTCGAGCTCCGTAGGTTCCTACGAGCAGTACTTC. The J gene is TRBJ2-7, the V gene TRBV19, with unresolved D. The length of the CDR3 is 16 residues. V dropped 7 bases and J dropped 1 base, with 20 bases sitting between them. CDR1 is LNHDA, CDR2 SQIVND, per germline (reference sequence).